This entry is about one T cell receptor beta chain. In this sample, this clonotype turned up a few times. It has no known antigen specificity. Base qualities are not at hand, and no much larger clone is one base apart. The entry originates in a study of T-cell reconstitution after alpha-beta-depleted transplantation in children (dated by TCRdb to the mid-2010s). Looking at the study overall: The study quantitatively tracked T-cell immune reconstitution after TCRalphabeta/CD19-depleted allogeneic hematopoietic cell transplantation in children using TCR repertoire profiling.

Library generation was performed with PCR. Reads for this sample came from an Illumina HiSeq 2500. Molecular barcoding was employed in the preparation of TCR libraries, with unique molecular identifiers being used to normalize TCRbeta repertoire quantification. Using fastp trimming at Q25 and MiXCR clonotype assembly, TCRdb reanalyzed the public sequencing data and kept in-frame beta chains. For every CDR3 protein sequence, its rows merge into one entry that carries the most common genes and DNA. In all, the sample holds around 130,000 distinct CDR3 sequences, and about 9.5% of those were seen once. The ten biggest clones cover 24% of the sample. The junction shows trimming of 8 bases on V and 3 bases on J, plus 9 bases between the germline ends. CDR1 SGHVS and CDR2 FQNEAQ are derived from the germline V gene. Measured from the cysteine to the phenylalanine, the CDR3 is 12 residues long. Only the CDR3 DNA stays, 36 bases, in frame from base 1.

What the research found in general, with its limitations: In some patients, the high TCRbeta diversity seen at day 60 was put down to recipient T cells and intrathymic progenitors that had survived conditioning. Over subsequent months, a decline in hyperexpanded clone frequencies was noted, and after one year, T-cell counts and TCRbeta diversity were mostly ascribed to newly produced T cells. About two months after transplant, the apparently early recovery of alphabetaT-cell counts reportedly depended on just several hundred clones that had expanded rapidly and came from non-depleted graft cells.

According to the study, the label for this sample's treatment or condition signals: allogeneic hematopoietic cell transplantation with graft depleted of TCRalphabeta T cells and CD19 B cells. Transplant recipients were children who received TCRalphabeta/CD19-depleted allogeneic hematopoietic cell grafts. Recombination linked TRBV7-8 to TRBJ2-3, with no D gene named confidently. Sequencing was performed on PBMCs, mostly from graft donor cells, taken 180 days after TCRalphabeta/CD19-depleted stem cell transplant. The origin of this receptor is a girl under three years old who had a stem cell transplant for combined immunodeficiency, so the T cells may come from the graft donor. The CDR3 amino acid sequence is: CASVGWTDTQYF. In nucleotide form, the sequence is TGTGCCAGCGTCGGTTGGACAGATACGCAGTATTTT.